This T cell receptor (beta chain) was sequenced during a study of cytomegalovirus exposure and HLA in healthy donors. Study as a whole: Of 350 to 400 genotyped donors, roughly 81% grouped in the Caucasian-associated ancestry cluster. Study-wide findings and caveats: Analyzed later, most CMV-associated TCR beta chains appeared HLA-restricted.

Each donor was nominally healthy when sampled (though unrecorded immune exposures were likely). This clone was counted between two and nine times. Its antigen remains unidentified. The PCR used 60 Vbeta and 13 Jbeta primers. This table comes from immunoSEQ multiplex PCR, and its TCRdb copy is limited to in-frame clones, with some not included. The table has some 200,000 clones, roughly 13% seen once; the top ten hold about 7.8%. The source material was PBMCs. This TCR was recovered from a man aged 50 to 60 in good health and CMV-seropositive.

CDR3 coding DNA: TGTGCCAGCGATCCGACAGGGATGAAAGAGACCCAGTACTTC. Encoded protein: CASDPTGMKETQYF. This chain links TRBV2 with TRBJ2-5; 7 bases line up with TRBD1. This CDR3 has 14 residues. Per the germline V gene, CDR1 is SNHLY and CDR2 is FYNNEI. Trimming cost V 8 bases and J 3 bases; bases outside gene matches: 9. Filled out from reference TRBV2 and TRBJ2-5, the complete variable domain reads EPEVTQTPSHQVTQMGQEVILRCVPISNHLYFYWYRQILGQKVEFLVSFYNNEISEKSEIFDDQFSVERPDGSNFTLKIRSTKLEDSAMYFCASDPTGMKETQYFGPGTRLLVL.